This T cell receptor beta chain emerged from a study of spatial heterogeneity in lung cancer. Each TCR cDNA molecule bore a unique molecular identifier. TCRdb re-called the 5' RACE reads with MiXCR, one entry per CDR3 protein. The data hold 20,000 to 25,000 distinct CDR3 sequences, with around 2.8% observed a single time. This clonotype appeared many times. Its antigen is not identified. The time point: sample taken at primary tumor resection. Tumor, nontumor lung or frozen PBMC supplied whole RNA that was sequenced unsorted. The CDR3 has 14 residues. Germline-derived CDR1 and CDR2 are SGHTA and FQGNSA. V was pared by 2 bases and J by 6 bases, with 10 bases between. Whole-study findings and limits: Within tumors, counts of expanded alpha and beta TCRs tracked tumor mutation counts.

The sample in question was lung tumor tissue, obtained at surgery. The chain carries TRBV7-2 and TRBJ2-2, with D perhaps matching TRBD2 (6 bases). This TCR was recovered from a male donor with early-stage non-small cell lung cancer. This chain's CDR3 is CASSLSGLPGELFF. In DNA, the CDR3 is TGTGCCAGCAGCTTAAGCGGGCTCCCCGGGGAGCTGTTTTTT. The complete variable domain, with remaining parts taken from reference TRBV7-2 and TRBJ2-2, reads GAGVSQSPSNKVTEKGKDVELRCDPISGHTALYWYRQSLGQGLEFLIYFQGNSAPDKSGLPSDRFSAERTGGSVSTLTIQRTQQEDSAVYLCASSLSGLPGELFFGEGSRLTVL.